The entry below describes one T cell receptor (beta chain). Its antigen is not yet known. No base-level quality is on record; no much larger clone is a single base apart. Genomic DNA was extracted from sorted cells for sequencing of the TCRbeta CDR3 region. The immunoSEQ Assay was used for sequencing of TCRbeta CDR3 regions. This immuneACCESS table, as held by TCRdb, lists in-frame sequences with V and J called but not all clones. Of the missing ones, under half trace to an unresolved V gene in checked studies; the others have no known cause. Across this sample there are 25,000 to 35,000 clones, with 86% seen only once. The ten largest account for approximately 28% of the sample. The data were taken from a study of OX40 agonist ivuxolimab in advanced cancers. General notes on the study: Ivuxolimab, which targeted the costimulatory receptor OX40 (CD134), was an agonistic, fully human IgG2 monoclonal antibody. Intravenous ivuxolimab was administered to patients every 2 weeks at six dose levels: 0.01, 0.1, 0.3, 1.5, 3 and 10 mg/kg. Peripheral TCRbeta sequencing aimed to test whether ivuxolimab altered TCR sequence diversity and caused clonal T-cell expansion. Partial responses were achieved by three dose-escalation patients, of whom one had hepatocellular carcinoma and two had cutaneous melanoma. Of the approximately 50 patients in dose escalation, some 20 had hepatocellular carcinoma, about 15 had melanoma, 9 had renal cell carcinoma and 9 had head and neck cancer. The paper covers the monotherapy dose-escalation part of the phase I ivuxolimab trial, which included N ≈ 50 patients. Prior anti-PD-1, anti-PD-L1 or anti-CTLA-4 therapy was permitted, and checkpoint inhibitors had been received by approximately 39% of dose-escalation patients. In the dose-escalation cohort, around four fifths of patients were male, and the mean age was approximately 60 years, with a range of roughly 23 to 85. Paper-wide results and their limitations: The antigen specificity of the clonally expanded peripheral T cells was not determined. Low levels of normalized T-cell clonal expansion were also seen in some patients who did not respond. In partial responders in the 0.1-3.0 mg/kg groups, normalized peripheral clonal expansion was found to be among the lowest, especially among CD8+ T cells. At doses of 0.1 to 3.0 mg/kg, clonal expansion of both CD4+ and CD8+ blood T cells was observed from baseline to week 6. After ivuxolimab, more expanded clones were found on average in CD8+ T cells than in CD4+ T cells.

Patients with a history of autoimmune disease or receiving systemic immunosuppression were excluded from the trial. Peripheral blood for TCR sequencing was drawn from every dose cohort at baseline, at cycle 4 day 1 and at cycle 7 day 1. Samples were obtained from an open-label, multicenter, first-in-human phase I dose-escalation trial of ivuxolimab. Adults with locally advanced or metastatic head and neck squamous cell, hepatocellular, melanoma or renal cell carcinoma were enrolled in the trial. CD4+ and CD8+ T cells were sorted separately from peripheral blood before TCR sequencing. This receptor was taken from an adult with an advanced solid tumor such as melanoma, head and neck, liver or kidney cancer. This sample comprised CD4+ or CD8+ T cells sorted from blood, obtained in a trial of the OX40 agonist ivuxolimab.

Here the CDR3 is given as CASNGGAQYTF. In nucleotide form, the sequence is TGTGCCAGCAACGGGGGGGCCCAATACACCTTC. The rearranged chain carries TRBV9 and TRBJ1-2, with TRBD1 as a weak D call on 6 bases. The germline ends are 14 bases apart after V is trimmed by 6 bases and J by 11 bases. The germline V gene provides CDR1 SGDLS and CDR2 YYNGEE. Including the terminal cysteine and phenylalanine, the CDR3 comprises 11 residues. The CDR3 DNA has 33 bases and is translated from base 1.